This entry features one TCR beta chain sequence. In the authors' workflow: Counts of nucleated cells, estimated from reference gene primer amplification, were obtained. Using immunoSEQ multiplex PCR, the repertoire was profiled, and TCRdb retains in-frame clones only, with some absent. V and J calls and clone size follow that table, whereas D and trimming were derived from the DNA. The sample records 250,000 to 300,000 clones, 70% to 90% being singletons. V lost 3 bases and J lost 5, with 20 bases in between. The CDR3 runs to 17 residues. Germline V lookup: CDR1 MGHDK, CDR2 SYGVNS. Living in roughly 25 US areas, the participants were between 18 and 89 years of age. This record comes from a study of blood T cell repertoires in COVID-19. Turning to the study itself: Acute and convalescent COVID-19 samples came from the United States, Italy and Spain. T cells, B-cell-depleted T cells, or PBMCs provided the cDNA or gDNA that served as material.

Sequencing was performed on PBMCs or T cells enriched from blood (not recorded which). The V and J genes are TRBV25-1 and TRBJ2-1; TRBD2 is a possible D gene (6 bases). The TCR was taken from a woman aged 50 to 60 who had recovered from COVID-19. CDR3 sequence: CASSDPSTGDFHNEQFF. CDR3 nucleotide sequence: TGTGCCAGCAGTGACCCCTCCACGGGAGATTTTCACAATGAGCAGTTCTTC.